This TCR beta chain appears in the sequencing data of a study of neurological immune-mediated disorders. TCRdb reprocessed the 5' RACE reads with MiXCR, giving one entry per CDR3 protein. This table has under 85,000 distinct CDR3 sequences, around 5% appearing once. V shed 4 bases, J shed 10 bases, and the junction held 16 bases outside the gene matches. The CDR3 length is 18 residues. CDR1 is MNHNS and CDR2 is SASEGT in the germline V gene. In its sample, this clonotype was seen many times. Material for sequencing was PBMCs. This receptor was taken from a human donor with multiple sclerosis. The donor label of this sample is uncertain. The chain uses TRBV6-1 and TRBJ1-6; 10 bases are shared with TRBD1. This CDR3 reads CASSGSLIRGTGVSPLHF. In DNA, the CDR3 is TGTGCCAGCAGTGGATCTCTGATTCGAGGGACAGGGGTCTCACCCCTCCACTTT.